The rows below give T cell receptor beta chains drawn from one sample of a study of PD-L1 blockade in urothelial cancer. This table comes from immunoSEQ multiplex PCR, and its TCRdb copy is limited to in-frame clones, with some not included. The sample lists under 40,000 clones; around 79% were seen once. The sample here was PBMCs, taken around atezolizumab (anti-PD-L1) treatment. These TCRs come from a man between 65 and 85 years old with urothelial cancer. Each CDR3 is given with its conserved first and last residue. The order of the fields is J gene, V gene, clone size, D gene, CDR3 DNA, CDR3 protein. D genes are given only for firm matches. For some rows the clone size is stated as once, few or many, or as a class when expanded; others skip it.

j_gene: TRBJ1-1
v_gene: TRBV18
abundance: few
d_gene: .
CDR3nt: TGTGCCAGCTCACTGGGACAAACTTTGAACACTGAAGCTTTCTTT
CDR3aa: CASSLGQTLNTEAFF

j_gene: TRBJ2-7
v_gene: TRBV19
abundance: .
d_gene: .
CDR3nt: TGTGCCAGTAGTTACACATTCTCCTACGAGCAGTACTTC
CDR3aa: CASSYTFSYEQYF

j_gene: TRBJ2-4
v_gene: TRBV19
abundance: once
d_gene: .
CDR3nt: TGTGCCAGTAGCGACAGGTTGGGTTCAAACATTCAGTACTTC
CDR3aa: CASSDRLGSNIQYF

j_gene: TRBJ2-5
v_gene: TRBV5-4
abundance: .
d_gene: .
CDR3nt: TGTGCCAGCAGCCGGGGACATCGGGAGACCCAGTACTTC
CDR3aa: CASSRGHRETQYF

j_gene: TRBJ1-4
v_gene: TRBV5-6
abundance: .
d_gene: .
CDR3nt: TGTGCCAGCAGCTTTGGGCAGGGTAGTGAAAAACTGTTTTTT
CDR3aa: CASSFGQGSEKLFF

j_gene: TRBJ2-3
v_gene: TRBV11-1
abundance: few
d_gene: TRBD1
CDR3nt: TGTGCCAGCAGCCAGGGACAGGGCTGGGCAGATACGCAGTATTTT
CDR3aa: CASSQGQGWADTQYF

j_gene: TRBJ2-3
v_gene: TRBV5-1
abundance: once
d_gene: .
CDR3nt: TGCGCCAGCAGCCAACAAAGCACAGATACGCAGTATTTT
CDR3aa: CASSQQSTDTQYF

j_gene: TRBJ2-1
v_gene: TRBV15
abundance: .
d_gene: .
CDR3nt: TGTGCCACCAGCAGAGATCGGTACGAGAATGAGCAGTTCTTC
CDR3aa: CATSRDRYENEQFF

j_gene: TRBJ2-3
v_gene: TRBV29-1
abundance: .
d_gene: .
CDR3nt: TGCAGCGTTGAAAGCTACCCGGGGGATACGCAGTATTTT
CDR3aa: CSVESYPGDTQYF

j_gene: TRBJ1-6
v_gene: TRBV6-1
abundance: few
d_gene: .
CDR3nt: TGTGCCAGCGGTAATGTCGGGGGGCTGGGTTCACCCCTCCACTTT
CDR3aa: CASGNVGGLGSPLHF

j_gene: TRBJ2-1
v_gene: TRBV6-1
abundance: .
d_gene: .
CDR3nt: TGTGCCAGCAGCCGGGACTTCTCGAATGAGCAGTTCTTC
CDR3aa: CASSRDFSNEQFF

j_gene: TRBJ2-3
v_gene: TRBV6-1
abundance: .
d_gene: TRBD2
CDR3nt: TGTGCCAGCAGTGACATGAGCGGGAGTTCAACAGATACGCAGTATTTT
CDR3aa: CASSDMSGSSTDTQYF

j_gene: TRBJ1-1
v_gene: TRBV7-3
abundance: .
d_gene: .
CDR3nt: TGTGCCAGCAGCTTAAGGGGTCGCGGGACTGAAGCTTTCTTT
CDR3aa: CASSLRGRGTEAFF

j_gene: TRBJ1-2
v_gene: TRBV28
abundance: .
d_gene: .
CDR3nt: TGTGCCAGCAGTTTTGGCGGATCTAACTATGGCTACACCTTC
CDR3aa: CASSFGGSNYGYTF

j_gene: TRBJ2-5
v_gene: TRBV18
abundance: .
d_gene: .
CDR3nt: TGTGCCAGCTCAATTACCTCAGGGGACGCTCAAGAGACCCAGTACTTC
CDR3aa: CASSITSGDAQETQYF

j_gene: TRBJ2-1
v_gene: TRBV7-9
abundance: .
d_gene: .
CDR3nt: TGTGCCAGCAGCTTTTTGGGGCTCGTCTCCTACAATGAGCAGTTCTTC
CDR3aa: CASSFLGLVSYNEQFF

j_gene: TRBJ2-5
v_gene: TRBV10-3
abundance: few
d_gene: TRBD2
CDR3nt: TGTGCCATCAGTGCCTCTTCGGGAGGTGAGACCCAGTACTTC
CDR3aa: CAISASSGGETQYF

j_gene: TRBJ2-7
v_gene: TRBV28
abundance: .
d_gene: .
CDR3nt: TGTGCCAGCAGTCCCTCCCCAGGGTTTATTTTTTACGAGCAGTACTTC
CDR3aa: CASSPSPGFIFYEQYF

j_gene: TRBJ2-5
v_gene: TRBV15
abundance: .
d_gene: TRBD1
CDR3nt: TGTGCCACCAGCAGAGAGGACAGGCGGTACCAAGAGACCCAGTACTTC
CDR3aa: CATSREDRRYQETQYF

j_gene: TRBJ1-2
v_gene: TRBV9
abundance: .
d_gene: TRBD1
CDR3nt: TGTGCCAGCAGCGTAGGAGACAGGGGGAGCTATGGCTACACCTTC
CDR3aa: CASSVGDRGSYGYTF

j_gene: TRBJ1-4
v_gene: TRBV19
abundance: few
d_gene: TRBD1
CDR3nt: TGTGCCAGTAGTGGAACAGGGGTGGAAAAACTGTTTTTT
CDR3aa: CASSGTGVEKLFF

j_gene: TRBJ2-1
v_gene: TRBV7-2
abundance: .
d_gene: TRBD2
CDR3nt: TGTGCCAGCAGCTTAGCGCTAGCGGGGGGATACAATGAGCAGTTCTTC
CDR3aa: CASSLALAGGYNEQFF

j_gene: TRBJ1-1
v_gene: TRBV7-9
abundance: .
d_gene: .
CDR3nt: TGTGCCAGCAGACTTACGGGGAGTGGTGAAGCTTTCTTT
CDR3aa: CASRLTGSGEAFF

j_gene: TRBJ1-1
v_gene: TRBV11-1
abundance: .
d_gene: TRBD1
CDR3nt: TGTGCCAGCAGCTCTCGGGACAGCACTGAAGCTTTCTTT
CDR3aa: CASSSRDSTEAFF

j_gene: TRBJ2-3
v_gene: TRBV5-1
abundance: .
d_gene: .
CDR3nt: TGCGCCAGCAGCTTTCAGGGCCTCCAAAACACAGATACGCAGTATTTT
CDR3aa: CASSFQGLQNTDTQYF

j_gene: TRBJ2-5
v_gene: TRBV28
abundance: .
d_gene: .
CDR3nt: TGTGCCAGCAGGCTAACGAGCGGACCTCTGGGGACCCAGTACTTC
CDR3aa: CASRLTSGPLGTQYF

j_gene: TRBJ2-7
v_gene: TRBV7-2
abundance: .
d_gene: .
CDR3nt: TGTGCCAGCAGCACTACCCACACGGACGAGCAGTACTTC
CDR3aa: CASSTTHTDEQYF

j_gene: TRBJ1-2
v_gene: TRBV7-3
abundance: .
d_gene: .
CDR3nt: TGTGCCAGCAGCTTATCTGGTAGCGCGGGCTACACCTTC
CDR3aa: CASSLSGSAGYTF

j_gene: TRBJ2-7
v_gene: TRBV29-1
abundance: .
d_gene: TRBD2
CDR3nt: TGCAGCGCTAAAGCGGGACGACTTTACGAGCAGTACTTC
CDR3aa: CSAKAGRLYEQYF

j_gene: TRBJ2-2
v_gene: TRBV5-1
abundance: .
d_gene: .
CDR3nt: TGCGCCAGCAGCCCTGAGGGACAAGCGAACACCGGGGAGCTGTTTTTT
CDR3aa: CASSPEGQANTGELFF

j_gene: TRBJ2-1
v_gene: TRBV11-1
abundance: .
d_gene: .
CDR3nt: TGTGCCAGCAGCTTAGCGGTTAGGAGGTCCTACAATGAGCAGTTCTTC
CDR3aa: CASSLAVRRSYNEQFF

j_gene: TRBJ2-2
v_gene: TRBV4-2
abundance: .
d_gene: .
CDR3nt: TGTGCCAGCAGCCTCCAACCGGGACATAACACCGGGGAGCTGTTTTTT
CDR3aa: CASSLQPGHNTGELFF

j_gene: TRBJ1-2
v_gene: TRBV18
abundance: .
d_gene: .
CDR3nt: TGTGCCAGCTCACGGACACCTGGCTACACCTTC
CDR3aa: CASSRTPGYTF

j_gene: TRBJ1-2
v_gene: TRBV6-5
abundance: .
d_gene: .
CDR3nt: TGTGCCAGCAGTTACGGCAGGGGAAACTATGGCTACACCTTC
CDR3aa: CASSYGRGNYGYTF

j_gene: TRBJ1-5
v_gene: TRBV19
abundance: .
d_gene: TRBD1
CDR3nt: TGTGCCAGTAGTCCACCCACAGGGGGAAGCAATCAGCCCCAGCATTTT
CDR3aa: CASSPPTGGSNQPQHF